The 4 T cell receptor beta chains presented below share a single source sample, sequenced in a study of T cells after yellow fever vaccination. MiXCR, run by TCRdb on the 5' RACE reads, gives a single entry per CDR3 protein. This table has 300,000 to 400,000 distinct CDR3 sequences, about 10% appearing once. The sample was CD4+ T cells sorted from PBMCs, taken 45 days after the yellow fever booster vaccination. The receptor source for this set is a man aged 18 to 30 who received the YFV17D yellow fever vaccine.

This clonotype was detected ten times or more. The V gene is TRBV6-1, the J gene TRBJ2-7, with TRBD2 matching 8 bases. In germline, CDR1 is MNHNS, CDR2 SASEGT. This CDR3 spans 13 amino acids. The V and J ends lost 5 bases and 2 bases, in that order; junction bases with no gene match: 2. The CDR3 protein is CASSPRGAYEQYF. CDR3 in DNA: TGTGCCAGCAGTCCGCGGGGGGCCTACGAGCAGTACTTC.

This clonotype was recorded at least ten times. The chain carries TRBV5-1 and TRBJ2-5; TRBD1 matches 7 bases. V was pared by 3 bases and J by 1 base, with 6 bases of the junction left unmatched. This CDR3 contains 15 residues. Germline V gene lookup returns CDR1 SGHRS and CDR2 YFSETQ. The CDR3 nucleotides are TGCGCCAGCAGCTGGCAACAGGGGACCCAAGAGACCCAGTACTTC. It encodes CASSWQQGTQETQYF. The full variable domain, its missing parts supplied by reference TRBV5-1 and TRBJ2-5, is KAGVTQTPRYLIKTRGQQVTLSCSPISGHRSVSWYQQTPGQGLQFLFEYFSETQRNKGNFPGRFSGRQFSNSRSEMNVSTLELGDSALYLCASSWQQGTQETQYFGPGTRLLVL.

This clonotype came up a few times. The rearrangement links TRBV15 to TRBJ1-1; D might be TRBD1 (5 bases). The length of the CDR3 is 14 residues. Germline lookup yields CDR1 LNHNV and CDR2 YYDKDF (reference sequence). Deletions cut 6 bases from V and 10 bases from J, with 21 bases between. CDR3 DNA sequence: TGTGCCACCAGGCCAGGGAGTTTAATTATGGGAGCTTTCTTT. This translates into CATRPGSLIMGAFF. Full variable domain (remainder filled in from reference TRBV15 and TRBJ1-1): DAMVIQNPRYQVTQFGKPVTLSCSQTLNHNVMYWYQQKSSQAPKLLFHYYDKDFNNEADTPDNFQSRRPNTSFCFLDIRSPGLGDTAMYLCATRPGSLIMGAFFGQGTRLTVV.

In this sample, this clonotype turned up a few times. The CDR3 sequence: CASSPRTPPYEQYF. Written as DNA, the CDR3 is TGTGCCAGCAGCCCGAGGACCCCACCCTACGAGCAGTACTTC. This chain links TRBV11-1 with TRBJ2-7; D gene ambiguous. Trimming pared 5 bases from V and 2 bases from J, leaving 13 bases between. This CDR3 contains 14 residues. Per germline, CDR1 SGHAT and CDR2 FQDESV (reference sequence).